This TCR beta chain was identified during a study of cytomegalovirus exposure and HLA in healthy donors. Overall study results and limits: Later on, a genetic analysis was performed. It linked a missense variant in DCLRE1C with V- and J-gene trimming of TCR beta. A later analysis associated some 16,000 TCR beta sequences with HLA alleles at a 0.05 false discovery rate. Most TCR beta V segments were productive about 90% or about 30% of the time in an earlier analysis.

CDR3 length: 16 amino acids. V lost 6 bases and J lost 0, with 15 bases in between. Germline V gene sequence: CDR1 MNHEY, CDR2 SMNVEV (reference sequence). PCR amplification relied on 60 Vbeta primers (plus 13 Jbeta primers). TCRdb keeps only in-frame clones here, not all; method: immunoSEQ multiplex PCR. This table holds 100,000 to 150,000 clones, roughly three quarters found once. Of note for this clone: Its antigen remains unidentified.

Source material: PBMCs. The sequence was obtained from a woman under 30 in good health and CMV-seronegative. V gene TRBV27 combines with J gene TRBJ1-3; D not certain. CDR3 protein: CASSPHGGDSGNTIYF. The CDR3 DNA reads as TGTGCCAGCAGCCCCCACGGCGGGGACTCTGGAAACACCATATATTTT.